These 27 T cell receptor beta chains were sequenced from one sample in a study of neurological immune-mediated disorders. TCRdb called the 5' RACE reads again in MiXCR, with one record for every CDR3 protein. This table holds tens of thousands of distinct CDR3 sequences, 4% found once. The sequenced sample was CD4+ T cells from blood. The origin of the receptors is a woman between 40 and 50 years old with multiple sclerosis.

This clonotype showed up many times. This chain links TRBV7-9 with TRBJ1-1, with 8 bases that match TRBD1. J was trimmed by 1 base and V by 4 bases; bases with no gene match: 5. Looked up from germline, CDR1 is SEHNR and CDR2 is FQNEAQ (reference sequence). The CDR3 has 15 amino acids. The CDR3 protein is CASSSPGGTNTEAFF. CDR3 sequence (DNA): TGTGCCAGCAGCTCTCCAGGGGGCACGAACACTGAAGCTTTCTTT.

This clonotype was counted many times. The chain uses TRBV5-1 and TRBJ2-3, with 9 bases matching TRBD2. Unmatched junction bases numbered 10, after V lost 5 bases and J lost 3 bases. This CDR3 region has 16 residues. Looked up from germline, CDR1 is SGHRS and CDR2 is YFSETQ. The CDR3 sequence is CASRRAGGQATDTQYF. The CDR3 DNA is TGCGCCAGCAGGCGCGCGGGGGGGCAAGCGACAGATACGCAGTATTTT.

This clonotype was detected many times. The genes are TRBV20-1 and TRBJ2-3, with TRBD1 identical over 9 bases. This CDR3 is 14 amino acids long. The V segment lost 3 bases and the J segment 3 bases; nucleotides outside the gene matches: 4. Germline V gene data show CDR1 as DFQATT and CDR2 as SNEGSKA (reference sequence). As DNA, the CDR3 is TGCAGTGCTAGCGGGACAGGGTTTACAGATACGCAGTATTTT. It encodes CSASGTGFTDTQYF.

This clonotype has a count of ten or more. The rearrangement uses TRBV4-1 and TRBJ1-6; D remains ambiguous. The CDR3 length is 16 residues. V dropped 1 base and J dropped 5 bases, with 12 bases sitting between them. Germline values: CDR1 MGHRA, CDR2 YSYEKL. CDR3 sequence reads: CASSQGRYRDNSPLHF. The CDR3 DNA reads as TGCGCCAGCAGCCAAGGGCGGTACCGGGATAATTCACCCCTCCACTTT.

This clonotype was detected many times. The CDR3 reads CASKLRAGPYNEQFF. The CDR3 region has the DNA TGTGCCAGCAAGTTAAGGGCGGGGCCATACAATGAGCAGTTCTTC. The rearrangement joins TRBV2 to TRBJ2-1; D possibly corresponds to TRBD2 (6 bases). This CDR3 comprises 15 residues. The ends were cut back, 7 bases at V and 4 bases at J, with 17 bases in the middle. Germline V gene data show CDR1 as SNHLY and CDR2 as FYNNEI. The entire variable domain, with the rest obtained from reference TRBV2 and TRBJ2-1, is as follows: EPEVTQTPSHQVTQMGQEVILRCVPISNHLYFYWYRQILGQKVEFLVSFYNNEISEKSEIFDDQFSVERPDGSNFTLKIRSTKLEDSAMYFCASKLRAGPYNEQFFGPGTRLTVL.

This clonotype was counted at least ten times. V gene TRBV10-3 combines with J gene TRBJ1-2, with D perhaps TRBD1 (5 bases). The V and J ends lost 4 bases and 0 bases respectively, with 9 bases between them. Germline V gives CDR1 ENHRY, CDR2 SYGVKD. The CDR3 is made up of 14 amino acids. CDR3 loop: CAISAGLANYGYTF. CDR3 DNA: TGTGCCATCAGTGCAGGGTTAGCTAACTATGGCTACACCTTC.

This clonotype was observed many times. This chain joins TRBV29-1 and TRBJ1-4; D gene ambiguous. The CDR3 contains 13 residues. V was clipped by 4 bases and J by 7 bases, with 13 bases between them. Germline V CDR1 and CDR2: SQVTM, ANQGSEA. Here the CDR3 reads CSVGSERREKLFF. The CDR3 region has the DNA TGCAGCGTTGGGTCCGAGAGGCGTGAAAAACTGTTTTTT.

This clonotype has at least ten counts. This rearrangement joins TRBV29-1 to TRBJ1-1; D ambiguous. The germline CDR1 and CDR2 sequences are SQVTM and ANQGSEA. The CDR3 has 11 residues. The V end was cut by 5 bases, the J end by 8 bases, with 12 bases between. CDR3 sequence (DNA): TGCAGCGTTATGCCAGGAGAGGAAGCTTTCTTT. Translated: CSVMPGEEAFF.

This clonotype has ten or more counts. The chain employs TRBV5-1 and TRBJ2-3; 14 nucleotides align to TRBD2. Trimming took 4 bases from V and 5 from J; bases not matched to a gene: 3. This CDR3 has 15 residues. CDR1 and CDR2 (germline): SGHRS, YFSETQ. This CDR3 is CASSTGLAGVDTQYF. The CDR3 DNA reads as TGCGCCAGCAGCACGGGACTAGCGGGAGTAGATACGCAGTATTTT.

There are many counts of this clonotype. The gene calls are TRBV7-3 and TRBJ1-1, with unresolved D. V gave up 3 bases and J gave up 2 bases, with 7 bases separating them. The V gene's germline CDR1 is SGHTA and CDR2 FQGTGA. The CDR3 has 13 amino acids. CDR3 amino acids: CASSFLVNTEAFF. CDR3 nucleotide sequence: TGTGCCAGCAGCTTTTTGGTAAACACTGAAGCTTTCTTT.

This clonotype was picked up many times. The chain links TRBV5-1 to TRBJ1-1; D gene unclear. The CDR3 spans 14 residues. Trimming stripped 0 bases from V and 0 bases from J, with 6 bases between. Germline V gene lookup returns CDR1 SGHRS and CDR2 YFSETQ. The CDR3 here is CASSLVSVNTEAFF. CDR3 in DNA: TGCGCCAGCAGCTTGGTGTCCGTGAACACTGAAGCTTTCTTT.

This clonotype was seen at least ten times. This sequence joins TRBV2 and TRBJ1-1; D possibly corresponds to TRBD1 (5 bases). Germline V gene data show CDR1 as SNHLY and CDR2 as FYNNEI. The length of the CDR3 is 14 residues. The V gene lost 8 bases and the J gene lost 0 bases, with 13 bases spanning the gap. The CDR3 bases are TGTGCCAGCCAGGAGGGGTTACTGAACACTGAAGCTTTCTTT. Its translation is CASQEGLLNTEAFF. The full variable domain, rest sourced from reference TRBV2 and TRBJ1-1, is EPEVTQTPSHQVTQMGQEVILRCVPISNHLYFYWYRQILGQKVEFLVSFYNNEISEKSEIFDDQFSVERPDGSNFTLKIRSTKLEDSAMYFCASQEGLLNTEAFFGQGTRLTVV.

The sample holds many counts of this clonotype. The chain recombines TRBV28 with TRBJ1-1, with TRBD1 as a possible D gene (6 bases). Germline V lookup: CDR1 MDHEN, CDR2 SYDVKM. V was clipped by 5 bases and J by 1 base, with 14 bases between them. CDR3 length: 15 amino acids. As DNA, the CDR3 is TGTGCCAGCAGTCCTGATCCGGACAGGAACACTGAAGCTTTCTTT. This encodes CASSPDPDRNTEAFF.

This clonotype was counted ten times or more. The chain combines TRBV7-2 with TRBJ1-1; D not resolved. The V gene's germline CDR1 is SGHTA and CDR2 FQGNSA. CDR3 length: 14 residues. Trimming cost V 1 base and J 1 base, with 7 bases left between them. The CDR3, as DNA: TGTGCCAGCAGCTTAGGCCCCGCGAACACTGAAGCTTTCTTT. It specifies CASSLGPANTEAFF.

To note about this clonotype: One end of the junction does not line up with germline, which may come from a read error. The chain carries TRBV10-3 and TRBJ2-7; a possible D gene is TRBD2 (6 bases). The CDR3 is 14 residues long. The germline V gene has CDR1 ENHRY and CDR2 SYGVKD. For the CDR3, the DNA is TGTGCCATCAGTGAGTCGGGGGGACTGAATGAGCAGAACTTC. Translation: CAISESGGLNEQNF.

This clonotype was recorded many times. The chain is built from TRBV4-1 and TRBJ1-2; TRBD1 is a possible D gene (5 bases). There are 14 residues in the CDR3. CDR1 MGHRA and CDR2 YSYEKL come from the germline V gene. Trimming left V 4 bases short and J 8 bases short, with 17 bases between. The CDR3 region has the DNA TGCGCCAGCAGCCCCCTCGGAGGGACGAGGGGCTACACCTTC. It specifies CASSPLGGTRGYTF.

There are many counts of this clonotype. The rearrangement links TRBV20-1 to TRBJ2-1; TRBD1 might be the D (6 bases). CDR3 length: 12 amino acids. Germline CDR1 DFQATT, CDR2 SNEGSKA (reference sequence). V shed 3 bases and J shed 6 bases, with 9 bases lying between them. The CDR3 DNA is TGCAGTGCTAGTCAAGGGGGCAATGAGCAGTTCTTC. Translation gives CSASQGGNEQFF.

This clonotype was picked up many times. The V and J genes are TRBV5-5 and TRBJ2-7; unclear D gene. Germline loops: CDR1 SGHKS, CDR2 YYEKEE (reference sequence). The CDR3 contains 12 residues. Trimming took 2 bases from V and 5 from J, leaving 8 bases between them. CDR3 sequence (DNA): TGTGCCAGCAGCTTTGCAGTCCACGAGCAGTACTTC. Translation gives CASSFAVHEQYF.

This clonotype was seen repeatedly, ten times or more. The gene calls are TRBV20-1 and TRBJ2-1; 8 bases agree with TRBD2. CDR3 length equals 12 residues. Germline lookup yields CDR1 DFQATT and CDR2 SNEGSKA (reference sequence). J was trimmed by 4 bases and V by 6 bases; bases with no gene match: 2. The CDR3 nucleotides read TGCAGTGCGCGACTAGCGTACAATGAGCAGTTCTTC. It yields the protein CSARLAYNEQFF.

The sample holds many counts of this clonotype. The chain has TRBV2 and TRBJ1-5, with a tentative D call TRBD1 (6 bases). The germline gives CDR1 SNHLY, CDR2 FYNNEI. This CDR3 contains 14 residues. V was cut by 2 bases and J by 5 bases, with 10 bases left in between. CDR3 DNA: TGTGCCAGCAGTGAACAGGCAGGGGATCAGCCCCAGCATTTT. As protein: CASSEQAGDQPQHF.

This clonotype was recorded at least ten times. CDR3 loop: CASSLTSGTSEGAFF. The DNA for the CDR3 is TGTGCCAGCAGTCTAACTTCCGGGACGTCAGAAGGGGCTTTCTTT. The chain couples TRBV2 to TRBJ1-1; TRBD1 is a possible D gene (5 bases). This CDR3 has 15 amino acids. Trimming cost V 5 bases and J 11 bases, with 24 bases left between them. Germline CDR1 reads SNHLY; CDR2 reads FYNNEI. The entire variable domain, with the rest obtained from reference TRBV2 and TRBJ1-1, is as follows: EPEVTQTPSHQVTQMGQEVILRCVPISNHLYFYWYRQILGQKVEFLVSFYNNEISEKSEIFDDQFSVERPDGSNFTLKIRSTKLEDSAMYFCASSLTSGTSEGAFFGQGTRLTVV.

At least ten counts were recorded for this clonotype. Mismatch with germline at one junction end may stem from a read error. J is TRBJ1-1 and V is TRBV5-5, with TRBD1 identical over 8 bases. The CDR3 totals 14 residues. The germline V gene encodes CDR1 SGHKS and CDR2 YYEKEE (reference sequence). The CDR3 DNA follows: TGTGCCAGCAGTTTGGACAGGGCTAACACTGAAGCTTTCTTT. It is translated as CASSLDRANTEAFF.

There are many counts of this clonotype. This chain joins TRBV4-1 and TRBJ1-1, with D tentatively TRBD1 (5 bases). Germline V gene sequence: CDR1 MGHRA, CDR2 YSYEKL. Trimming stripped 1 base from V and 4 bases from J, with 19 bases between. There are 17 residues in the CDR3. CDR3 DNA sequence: TGCGCCAGCAGCCAAGGTGTTGTGTGGGGGGAACTCACTGAAGCTTTCTTT. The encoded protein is CASSQGVVWGELTEAFF.

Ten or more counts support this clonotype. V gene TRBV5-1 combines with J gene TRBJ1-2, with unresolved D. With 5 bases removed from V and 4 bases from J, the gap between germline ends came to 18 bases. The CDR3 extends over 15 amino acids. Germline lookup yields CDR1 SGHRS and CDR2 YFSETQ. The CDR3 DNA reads TGCGCCAGCAGTCAAGGCGGAGTGAATCTCTATGGCTACACCTTC. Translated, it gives CASSQGGVNLYGYTF. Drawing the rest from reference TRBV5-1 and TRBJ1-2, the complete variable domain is KAGVTQTPRYLIKTRGQQVTLSCSPISGHRSVSWYQQTPGQGLQFLFEYFSETQRNKGNFPGRFSGRQFSNSRSEMNVSTLELGDSALYLCASSQGGVNLYGYTFGSGTRLTVV.

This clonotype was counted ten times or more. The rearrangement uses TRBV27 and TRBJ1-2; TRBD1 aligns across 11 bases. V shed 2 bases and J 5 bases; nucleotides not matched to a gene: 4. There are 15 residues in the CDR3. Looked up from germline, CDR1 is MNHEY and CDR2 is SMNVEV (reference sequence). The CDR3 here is CASSLRGTGGYGYTF. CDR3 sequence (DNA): TGTGCCAGCAGTTTAAGGGGGACAGGGGGGTATGGCTACACCTTC.

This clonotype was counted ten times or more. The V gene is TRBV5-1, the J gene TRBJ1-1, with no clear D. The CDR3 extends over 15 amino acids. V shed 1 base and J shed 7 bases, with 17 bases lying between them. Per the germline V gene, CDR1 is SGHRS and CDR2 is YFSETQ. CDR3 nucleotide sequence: TGCGCCAGCAGCTTGTTCCCCAGGTCGACTAGTGAAGCTTTCTTT. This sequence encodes CASSLFPRSTSEAFF.

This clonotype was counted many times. Here the CDR3 DNA reads TGTGCCAGCGGGGCAGGTTATGTGGAGCCCCAGCATTTT. It is translated as CASGAGYVEPQHF. V and J are TRBV6-6 and TRBJ1-5; the D gene is possibly TRBD1 (5 bases). CDR3 length: 13 residues. Looked up from germline, CDR1 is MNHNY and CDR2 is SVGAGI (reference sequence). Trimming removed 8 bases at V and 8 bases at J, with 16 bases between.